The sequence of this T cell receptor (beta chain) was determined in a study of T cells in Graves' hyperthyroidism and ophthalmopathy. In this sample, this clonotype turned up a few times. What it binds is not known. Germline values: CDR1 LNHNV, CDR2 YYDKDF (reference sequence). This CDR3 has 14 residues. The V gene lost 4 bases and the J gene lost 6 bases, with 16 bases spanning the gap. General study points: Ophthalmopathy onset followed model prediction by a median approximately six months. Appearing also in blood were most of the thyroid clonotypes expanded above 0.001.

The CDR3 regions of TCR beta were amplified from RNA transcripts. An initial round of RT-PCR targeting the TCR CDR3 relied on the HTBI primer set. TCRdb recomputed calls from the multiplex PCR reads with MiXCR, one row per CDR3 protein. The top ten hold roughly 18% of the sample, which has about 500,000 distinct CDR3 sequences, roughly 17% seen once. The chain recombines TRBV15 with TRBJ2-7; D gene ambiguous. The receptor was isolated from a woman under 30 with Graves' ophthalmopathy. Sequenced sample: blood. The CDR3, as DNA: TGTGCCACCAGCATACGCTCTGGGATCGTCGAGCAGTACTTC. Its translation is CATSIRSGIVEQYF.